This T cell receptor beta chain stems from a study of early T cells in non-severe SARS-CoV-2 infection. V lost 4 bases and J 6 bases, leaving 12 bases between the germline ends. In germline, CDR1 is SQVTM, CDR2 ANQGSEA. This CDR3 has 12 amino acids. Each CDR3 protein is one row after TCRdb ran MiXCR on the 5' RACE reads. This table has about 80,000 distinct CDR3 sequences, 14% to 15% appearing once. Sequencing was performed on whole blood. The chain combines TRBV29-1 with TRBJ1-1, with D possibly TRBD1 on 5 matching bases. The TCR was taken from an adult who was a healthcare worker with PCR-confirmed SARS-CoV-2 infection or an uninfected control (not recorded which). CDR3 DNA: TGCAGCGTTGCCGGGGACCTAGCTGAAGCTTTCTTT. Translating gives CSVAGDLAEAFF.